The 30 T cell receptor beta chains presented below share a single source sample, sequenced in a study of T cell repertoires in aging, cancer and after chemotherapy. Amplification of TCR beta used genomic DNA extracted from peripheral blood. A mixed TRB-A/B primer pool amplified rearranged TRB by multiplex touch-down PCR. TCRdb analysed the multiplex PCR reads with MiXCR anew, one entry per CDR3 protein. The top ten hold 68% of the sample, which has about 6,600 distinct CDR3 sequences, about 30% seen once. Material for sequencing was blood. These receptor sequences come from a human donor with a blood cancer. The donor label of this sample is uncertain.

The chain employs TRBV19 and TRBJ2-1; D could derive from TRBD1 or TRBD2 (6 bases each). Germline V gives CDR1 LNHDA, CDR2 SQIVND (reference sequence). The length of the CDR3 is 15 residues. Deletions cut 5 bases from V and 0 bases from J, with 11 bases between. CDR3 in DNA: TGTGCCAGTAGTCCACAGGGAGGCTCCTACAATGAGCAGTTCTTC. Translating gives CASSPQGGSYNEQFF.

V gene TRBV11-2 combines with J gene TRBJ2-7; tentatively, D is TRBD1 or TRBD2 (5 bases each). This CDR3 is built from 12 residues. Germline V gene sequence: CDR1 SGHAT, CDR2 FQNNGV. The ends were cut back, 4 bases at V and 2 bases at J, with 6 bases in the middle. CDR3 sequence: CASSSGPYEQYF. The CDR3 DNA sequence: TGTGCCAGCAGCTCGGGACCCTACGAGCAGTACTTC.

This clonotype is labeled medium-sized. This chain links TRBV19 with TRBJ2-2; 7 positions agree with TRBD2. This CDR3 region has 13 residues. Per germline, CDR1 LNHDA and CDR2 SQIVND (reference sequence). With V trimmed by 3 bases and J by 7 bases, 2 bases remained unmatched. The DNA of the CDR3 is TGTGCCAGTAGTATTCTAGCGGTCGGGGAGCTGTTTTTT. Translating gives CASSILAVGELFF.

This rearrangement joins TRBV19 to TRBJ2-1, with D possibly TRBD1 on 5 matching bases. The V end was cut by 10 bases, the J end by 8 bases, with 15 bases between. This CDR3 comprises 12 residues. Germline V CDR1 and CDR2: LNHDA, SQIVND (reference sequence). The CDR3 coding sequence is TGTGCCACCCGTTTTGGGGCCTATGAGCAGTTCTTC. Its translation is CATRFGAYEQFF.

The chain employs TRBV7-3 and TRBJ2-2; D is ambiguous. Looked up from germline, CDR1 is SGHTA and CDR2 is FQGTGA. The CDR3 runs to 14 residues. V lost 1 base to trimming and J lost 2 bases, with 5 bases between them. CDR3 DNA: TGTGCCAGCAGCTTAAGTCAAAACACCGGGGAGCTGTTTTTT. Residues: CASSLSQNTGELFF.

The J gene is TRBJ2-6, the V gene TRBV6-5; no definite D call. The CDR3 extends over 15 amino acids. Germline V gene lookup returns CDR1 MNHEY and CDR2 SVGAGI. V was clipped by 5 bases and J by 0 bases, with 8 bases between them. CDR3 DNA: TGTGCCAGCAGTATAAAGCCCTCTGGGGCCAACGTCCTGACTTTC. This encodes CASSIKPSGANVLTF.

The gene calls are TRBV5-4 and TRBJ1-5; D possibly corresponds to TRBD1 (5 bases). The germline V and J ends were trimmed by 10 bases and 1 base, with 18 bases remaining between them. The CDR3 sequence is 15 residues long. Germline lookup yields CDR1 SGHNT and CDR2 YYREEE (reference sequence). In nucleotides, the CDR3 is TGTGCCTACGGTGGGGGGGGGTCGAGCAATCAGCCCCAGCATTTT. This translates into CAYGGGGSSNQPQHF. Complete variable domain (other parts from reference TRBV5-4 and TRBJ1-5): ETGVTQSPTHLIKTRGQQVTLRCSSQSGHNTVSWYQQALGQGPQFIFQYYREEENGRGNFPPRFSGLQFPNYSSELNVNALELDDSALYLCAYGGGGSSNQPQHFGDGTRLSIL.

The chain recombines TRBV21-1 with TRBJ1-2. TRBV21-1 is recorded as a pseudogene. The CDR3 runs to 12 residues. Here the CDR3 DNA reads TGTGCCAGCAGCAAGTCGGCTGGTGGCTACACCTTC. Its protein product is CASSKSAGGYTF.

The chain links TRBV12-3 or TRBV12-4 to TRBJ2-2, with D tentatively TRBD1 (6 bases). Trimming shortened V by 6 bases and J by 1 base, and 6 bases separated the two germline ends. The CDR3 is 13 residues long. CDR3 protein: CASRTGNTGELFF. The CDR3, as DNA: TGTGCCAGCAGGACAGGGAACACCGGGGAGCTGTTTTTT.

This chain uses TRBV6-2 or TRBV6-3 with TRBJ1-5, with TRBD1 matching over 7 bases. The CDR3 is 14 residues long. V lost 6 bases and J lost 6; bases outside the gene matches: 8. Looked up from germline, CDR1 is MNHEY and CDR2 is SVGEGT. The CDR3 reads CASRAGTAGQPQHF. In DNA, the CDR3 is TGTGCCAGCAGGGCCGGGACAGCCGGTCAGCCCCAGCATTTT.

This chain connects TRBV6-5 to TRBJ1-6; 9 bases align to TRBD1. This CDR3 has 16 residues. From germline, CDR1 is MNHEY and CDR2 SVGAGI. The V segment lost 0 bases and the J segment 9 bases; nucleotides outside the gene matches: 6. The CDR3 sequence: CASSYSRTTGGSPLHF. For the CDR3, the DNA is TGTGCCAGCAGTTACTCCAGAACGACAGGGGGTTCACCCCTCCACTTT.

This clonotype was recorded a few times. The genes are TRBV5-4 and TRBJ2-1, with a possible D match to TRBD2 (6 bases). CDR1 SGHNT and CDR2 YYREEE come from the germline V gene (reference sequence). CDR3 size: 16 residues. V was cut by 0 bases and J by 4 bases, with 14 bases left in between. For the CDR3, the DNA is TGTGCCAGCAGCTTGGAGCCCGGGGGAGCATACAATGAGCAGTTCTTC. It encodes CASSLEPGGAYNEQFF.

The chain employs TRBV27 and TRBJ1-1; TRBD1 is a possible D gene (6 bases). The V end was cut by 3 bases, the J end by 4 bases, with 12 bases between. This CDR3 is 14 amino acids long. CDR1 MNHEY and CDR2 SMNVEV come from the germline V gene (reference sequence). CDR3 amino acids: CASSLSGVGTEAFF. Here the CDR3 DNA reads TGTGCCAGCAGTTTGTCAGGGGTGGGCACTGAAGCTTTCTTT.

This clonotype was seen more than once but under ten times. The chain combines TRBV13 with TRBJ2-7, with D tentatively TRBD1 or TRBD2 (5 bases each). CDR1 and CDR2 (germline): PRHDT, FYEKMQ (reference sequence). The CDR3 sequence is 14 residues long. V gave up 0 bases and J gave up 0 bases, with 6 bases separating them. The CDR3 DNA reads TGTGCCAGCAGCTTAGGTGGGGGCTCCTACGAGCAGTACTTC. It encodes CASSLGGGSYEQYF.

The V and J genes are TRBV6-2 or TRBV6-3 and TRBJ2-4; D might be TRBD2 (6 bases). CDR1 is MNHEY, CDR2 SVGEGT, per germline. The CDR3 spans 16 residues. The V and J ends lost 2 bases and 0 bases respectively, with 11 bases between them. CDR3 sequence (DNA): TGTGCCAGCAGTTACAGGCGGGATCTAGCCAAAAACATTCAGTACTTC. It encodes CASSYRRDLAKNIQYF.

In nucleotides, the CDR3 is TGTGCCAGCAGCGCGTGGGGAGCTGGGGCCAACGTCCTGACTTTC. Protein product: CASSAWGAGANVLTF. This chain connects TRBV12-3 or TRBV12-4 to TRBJ2-6, with D possibly TRBD2 on 5 matching bases. V was pared by 6 bases and J by 2 bases, with 11 bases between. The CDR3 contains 15 residues.

This clonotype was counted between two and nine times. The rearrangement joins TRBV18 to TRBJ2-3, with TRBD2 matching 10 bases. V shed 8 bases and J 2 bases; nucleotides not matched to a gene: 7. CDR1 and CDR2 (germline): KGHSH, LQKENI. The length of the CDR3 is 15 residues. The CDR3 bases are TGTGCCAGCACCCGGACTAGCGGCCACACAGATACGCAGTATTTT. It encodes CASTRTSGHTDTQYF.

The CDR3 DNA is TGTGCCAGCAGTGAAGGAAGACAGGGCAATCAGCCCCAGCATTTT. Amino acid sequence: CASSEGRQGNQPQHF. This chain links TRBV6-1 with TRBJ1-5; possible D gene TRBD1, 6 bases. Trimming pared 1 base from V and 2 bases from J, leaving 9 bases between. Germline assignment: CDR1 MNHNS and CDR2 SASEGT. The CDR3 loop spans 15 amino acids.

This clonotype appeared a few times. At one end, the junction sequence differs from germline, possibly due to a read error. The chain combines TRBV6-2 or TRBV6-3 with TRBJ1-1; the D gene is possibly TRBD1 (5 bases). The CDR3 spans 11 residues. From germline, CDR1 is MNHEY and CDR2 SVGEGT. CDR3 coding DNA: TGTGCCAGCAGTTACTCGAAGGACAAGCTTTTT. Translation: CASSYSKDKLF.

This clonotype was counted between two and nine times. The genes are TRBV6-5 and TRBJ2-3; 10 positions agree with TRBD2. Germline CDR1 is MNHEY and CDR2 is SVGAGI. The trim removed 0 bases at V and 3 bases at J, leaving 6 bases unmatched. The CDR3 sequence is 17 residues long. The CDR3 DNA reads TGTGCCAGCAGTTACTCCGAGGGACTAGCGTTGACAGATACGCAGTATTTT. Translating it yields CASSYSEGLALTDTQYF.

This clonotype is classed as medium-sized. The chain has TRBV15 and TRBJ2-5; 7 nucleotides match TRBD2. The CDR3 length is 14 residues. The germline CDR1 and CDR2 sequences are LNHNV and YYDKDF (reference sequence). V lost 9 bases, J lost 4 bases, and 11 bases stayed unmatched. CDR3 region: CATRMGGFGETQYF. Here the CDR3 DNA reads TGTGCCACACGCATGGGAGGGTTCGGAGAGACCCAGTACTTC.

By proportion, this clonotype is medium-sized. The chain couples TRBV5-4 to TRBJ1-3; D is unresolved. Trimming cost V 0 bases and J 2 bases, with 9 bases left between them. Germline CDR1 and CDR2: SGHNT and YYREEE (reference sequence). The CDR3 is made up of 15 amino acids. The CDR3 region is CASSLDSGTGNTIYF. The DNA for the CDR3 is TGTGCCAGCAGCTTGGACAGTGGCACTGGAAACACCATATATTTT.

CDR3 sequence: CASSLAQGRTSEAFF. CDR3 nucleotide sequence: TGTGCCAGCAGTTTAGCCCAGGGGCGTACTTCTGAAGCTTTCTTT. The rearrangement uses TRBV12-3 or TRBV12-4 and TRBJ1-1; a weak D match, TRBD1 (6 bases). This CDR3 is built from 15 residues. V lost 0 bases, J lost 6 bases, and 14 bases lay in between.

This clonotype is a singleton in its sample. A much larger clone is a single base away; this may be a read error. The gene calls are TRBV18 and TRBJ2-3; weak D call: TRBD1 (6 bases). CDR1 is KGHSH and CDR2 is LQKENI in the germline V gene. The CDR3 has 15 residues. The CDR3 sequence is CTSSPVAGGIDTQYF. As DNA, the CDR3 is TGTACCAGCTCACCCGTGGCTGGGGGCATAGATACGCAGTATTTT.

J is TRBJ1-2 and V is TRBV7-9, with D hard to call. V gave up 5 bases and J gave up 10 bases, with 17 bases separating them. Germline CDR1 and CDR2: SEHNR and FQNEAQ (reference sequence). The CDR3 contains 13 residues. CDR3 bases: TGTGCCAGCAGCCTCCAGAATTTCCATGACTACACCTTC. Translated: CASSLQNFHDYTF.

This clonotype was found a few times. The chain is built from TRBV6-5 and TRBJ1-2; possibly TRBD1 for D (5 bases). V lost 6 bases and J lost 5, with 7 bases in between. This CDR3 is 11 amino acids long. Looked up from germline, CDR1 is MNHEY and CDR2 is SVGAGI. CDR3 loop: CASRGVYGYTF. CDR3 coding DNA: TGTGCCAGCAGGGGGGTGTATGGCTACACCTTC.

This clonotype was observed a handful of times. The CDR3 DNA reads TGTGCCATCAGGCCGGGACAGGGTAGAGATACGCAGTATTTT. Amino acids: CAIRPGQGRDTQYF. V is TRBV10-3 and J is TRBJ2-3; 9 bases are a match to TRBD1. Germline CDR1 and CDR2: ENHRY and SYGVKD. This CDR3 has 14 residues. After removal of 6 bases from V and 5 bases from J, the junction contained 6 bases not matched to a gene.

V usage is TRBV6-1 and J usage is TRBJ1-5; unclear D gene. CDR1 MNHNS and CDR2 SASEGT come from the germline V gene. The CDR3 length is 13 residues. Trimming left V 4 bases short and J 2 bases short, with 6 bases between. The CDR3 DNA is TGTGCCAGCAGTGCCGGGGGCAATCAGCCCCAGCATTTT. This encodes CASSAGGNQPQHF.

The chain is built from TRBV12-3 or TRBV12-4 and TRBJ1-1; tentative D call: TRBD1 (6 bases). V gave up 6 bases and J gave up 1 base, with 9 bases separating them. CDR3 size: 13 residues. CDR3 region: CASSSQGNTEAFF. The CDR3 region has the DNA TGTGCCAGCAGCTCACAGGGGAACACTGAAGCTTTCTTT.

The chain carries TRBV6-5 and TRBJ2-3; D may be TRBD1 or TRBD2 (6 bases each). V lost 2 bases to trimming and J lost 4 bases, with 10 bases between them. The CDR3 is 14 residues long. CDR1 and CDR2 from the germline V gene are MNHEY and SVGAGI. The CDR3 sequence is CASSYEGGSDTQYF. CDR3 nucleotides: TGTGCCAGCAGTTACGAGGGGGGTTCAGATACGCAGTATTTT.